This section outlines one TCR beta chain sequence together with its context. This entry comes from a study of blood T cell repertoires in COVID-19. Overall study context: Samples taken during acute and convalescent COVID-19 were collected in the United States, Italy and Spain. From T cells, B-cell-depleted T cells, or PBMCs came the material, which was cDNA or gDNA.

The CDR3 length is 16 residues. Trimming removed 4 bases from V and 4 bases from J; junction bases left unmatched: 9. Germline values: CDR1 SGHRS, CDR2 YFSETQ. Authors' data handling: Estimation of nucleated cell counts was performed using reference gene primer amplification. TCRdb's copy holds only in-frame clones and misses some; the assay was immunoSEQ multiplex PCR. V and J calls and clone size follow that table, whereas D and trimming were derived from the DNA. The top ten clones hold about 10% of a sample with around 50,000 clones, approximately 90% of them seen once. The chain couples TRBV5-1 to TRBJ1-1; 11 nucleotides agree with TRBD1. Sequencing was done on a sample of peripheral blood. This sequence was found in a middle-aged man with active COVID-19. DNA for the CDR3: TGCGCCAGCAGCCAAGGACAGGGGGCTAAGATCACTGAAGCTTTCTTT. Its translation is CASSQGQGAKITEAFF.